The 15 T cell receptor beta chains in this list originate from one sample, sequenced in a study of OX40 agonist ivuxolimab in advanced cancers. Library creation used the immunoSEQ multiplex PCR assay. Held by TCRdb, this immuneACCESS table contains in-frame sequences only and omits some clones. Under half of the omission traces to an unresolved V gene where checked; the cause of the rest is unknown. Here the sample has more than 50,000 clones; 84% occur a single time. The top ten constitute about 13% of the sample. The sample in question was CD4+ or CD8+ T cells sorted from blood, obtained in a trial of the OX40 agonist ivuxolimab. Every receptor here comes from an adult with an advanced solid tumor such as melanoma, head and neck, liver or kidney cancer.

The chain carries TRBV6-1 and TRBJ2-7, with TRBD1 identical over 7 bases. This CDR3 comprises 14 residues. V lost 0 bases, J lost 2 bases, and 1 base stayed unmatched. Germline-derived CDR1 and CDR2 are MNHNS and SASEGT. The DNA of the CDR3 is TGTGCCAGCAGTGAAGCGGGGACAGCCTACGAGCAGTACTTC. It yields the protein CASSEAGTAYEQYF.

The gene calls are TRBV14 and TRBJ1-6; D unresolved. The CDR3 contains 14 residues. The V end lost 6 bases, the J end lost 8 bases, and 14 bases lay between the germline ends. CDR1 and CDR2 from the germline V gene are SGHDN and FVKESK. This CDR3 is CASSFTSGHSPLHF. The CDR3 region has the DNA TGTGCCAGCAGTTTCACTTCGGGCCATTCACCCCTCCACTTT.

The sample holds one count of this clone. The V and J genes are TRBV6-5 and TRBJ1-2; no reliable D call. Germline CDR1 MNHEY, CDR2 SVGAGI. Trimming shortened V by 0 bases and J by 8 bases, and 16 bases separated the two germline ends. This CDR3 is 15 amino acids long. The chain's CDR3 is CASSYSRAVFSGYTF. CDR3 DNA: TGTGCCAGCAGTTACTCGAGAGCGGTTTTCTCCGGCTACACCTTC.

The V gene is TRBV29-1, the J gene TRBJ2-1; 8 positions match TRBD2. The CDR3 sequence is 15 residues long. J gave up 0 bases and V 4 bases, and 5 bases lay outside the gene matches. Per germline, CDR1 SQVTM and CDR2 ANQGSEA. This CDR3 reads CSVVSGTRSYNEQFF. For the CDR3, the DNA is TGCAGCGTTGTTAGCGGGACTCGCTCCTACAATGAGCAGTTCTTC.

This clone is a singleton in its sample. The chain carries TRBV20-1 and TRBJ2-1; D remains ambiguous. Germline V gives CDR1 DFQATT, CDR2 SNEGSKA (reference sequence). This CDR3 region has 9 residues. The CDR3 here is CRPNNEQFF. In DNA form, the CDR3 reads TGCAGGCCTAACAATGAGCAGTTCTTC.

The V gene is TRBV6-5, the J gene TRBJ1-5; D remains unclear. This CDR3 is 13 amino acids long. Germline CDR1 is MNHEY and CDR2 is SVGAGI. V lost 2 bases and J lost 4, with 6 bases in between. CDR3 coding DNA: TGTGCCAGCAGTTACACGTCAAATCAGCCCCAGCATTTT. Amino acids: CASSYTSNQPQHF.

This sequence joins TRBV7-2 and TRBJ2-7; no clear D gene. The CDR3 runs to 12 residues. Deletions cut 1 base from V and 6 bases from J, with 7 bases between. Looked up from germline, CDR1 is SGHTA and CDR2 is FQGNSA. CDR3 amino acids: CASSLDRLEQYF. The CDR3 coding sequence is TGTGCCAGCAGCTTAGATAGGCTCGAGCAGTACTTC.

The chain couples TRBV29-1 to TRBJ1-5; possibly TRBD1 for D (5 bases). The V end lost 4 bases, the J end lost 7 bases, and 11 bases lay between the germline ends. There are 12 residues in the CDR3. Germline V gene sequence: CDR1 SQVTM, CDR2 ANQGSEA. The CDR3: CSVVDWGQPQHF. CDR3 in DNA: TGCAGCGTTGTAGACTGGGGCCAGCCCCAGCATTTT. Full variable domain (remainder filled in from reference TRBV29-1 and TRBJ1-5): SAVISQKPSRDICQRGTSLTIQCQVDSQVTMMFWYRQQPGQSLTLIATANQGSEATYESGFVIDKFPISRPNLTFSTLTVSNMSPEDSSIYLCSVVDWGQPQHFGDGTRLSIL.

The rearrangement uses TRBV14 and TRBJ1-1; 8 bases are shared with TRBD1. The V and J ends lost 4 bases and 4 bases, in that order; junction bases with no gene match: 5. Germline lookup yields CDR1 SGHDN and CDR2 FVKESK. This CDR3 comprises 14 residues. CDR3 nucleotide sequence: TGTGCCAGCAGCCTAACAGGGGGAAGCACTGAAGCTTTCTTT. It translates to CASSLTGGSTEAFF.

The J gene is TRBJ2-7, the V gene TRBV11-2, with 7 nucleotides matching TRBD1. The CDR3 is made up of 14 amino acids. Germline CDR1 is SGHAT and CDR2 is FQNNGV. The V and J ends lost 5 bases and 8 bases, in that order; junction bases with no gene match: 12. CDR3 DNA sequence: TGTGCCAGCAGCCCACCGGGACAGCCTACGAAGCAGTACTTC. Translated, it gives CASSPPGQPTKQYF.

The genes are TRBV7-9 and TRBJ2-4; D remains ambiguous. This CDR3 contains 11 residues. Germline assignment: CDR1 SEHNR and CDR2 FQNEAQ (reference sequence). Trimming shortened V by 1 base and J by 7 bases, and 2 bases separated the two germline ends. For the CDR3, the DNA is TGTGCCAGCAGCTTAGTTAACATTCAGTACTTC. Translating it yields CASSLVNIQYF.

This sequence joins TRBV29-1 and TRBJ1-4; maybe TRBD1 (5 bases). Trimming removed 1 base at V and 8 bases at J, with 14 bases between. CDR1 and CDR2 (germline): SQVTM, ANQGSEA. This CDR3 contains 14 residues. The CDR3 region has the DNA TGCAGCGTTGAAGTGGGGGGGTACGGCGAAAAACTGTTTTTT. It encodes CSVEVGGYGEKLFF.

The CDR3, as DNA: TGTGCCAGCAGCCGAGGGGAGAACACTGAAGCTTTCTTT. Its translation: CASSRGENTEAFF. The chain links TRBV7-3 to TRBJ1-1; tentative D call: TRBD1 (5 bases). CDR3 length: 13 amino acids. V gave up 5 bases and J gave up 1 base, with 8 bases separating them. Germline-derived CDR1 and CDR2 are SGHTA and FQGTGA.

This clone was seen just once. The chain is built from TRBV6-6 and TRBJ1-5; tentative D call: TRBD1 (6 bases). The germline gives CDR1 MNHNY, CDR2 SVGAGI (reference sequence). V shed 3 bases and J shed 6 bases, with 15 bases lying between them. The CDR3 is made up of 15 amino acids. In nucleotides, the CDR3 is TGTGCCAGCAGTTATCGGGGGCTCGGAGTTCAGCCCCAGCATTTT. This translates into CASSYRGLGVQPQHF.

This clone showed up just a few times. The CDR3 nucleotides read TGTGCCAGCAGCGTAGTTGGGGAGGGGGAGCAGTTCTTC. It specifies CASSVVGEGEQFF. This chain joins TRBV9 and TRBJ2-1; TRBD2 aligns across 7 bases. Germline values: CDR1 SGDLS, CDR2 YYNGEE. The CDR3 sequence is 13 residues long. J was trimmed by 10 bases and V by 0 bases; bases with no gene match: 4.